The source of this TCR beta chain is a study of CD8+ T cells in alopecia areata. Documented treatment: oral pan-JAK inhibitor, 5-10 mg twice daily. Germline V gene lookup returns CDR1 SNHLY and CDR2 FYNNEI. The V end lost 4 bases, the J end lost 5 bases, and 3 bases lay between the germline ends. This CDR3 comprises 11 residues. RNA, once extracted, was reverse transcribed into cDNA for use as the sequencing template. Generated by immunoSEQ multiplex PCR, the TCRdb table keeps only in-frame clones and is missing some. The repertoire holds 79,000 or so clones, with approximately 72% as singletons. Sequenced material: CD8+ T cells sorted from blood, taken at week 24, from a patient treated with tofacitinib. The TCR comes from a human donor with alopecia areata. The chain carries TRBV2 and TRBJ2-1; no clear D. In DNA, the CDR3 is TGTGCCAGCAGTGGGAACAATGAGCAGTTCTTC. As protein: CASSGNNEQFF. The variable domain in full, with the rest retrieved from reference TRBV2 and TRBJ2-1, is EPEVTQTPSHQVTQMGQEVILRCVPISNHLYFYWYRQILGQKVEFLVSFYNNEISEKSEIFDDQFSVERPDGSNFTLKIRSTKLEDSAMYFCASSGNNEQFFGPGTRLTVL.